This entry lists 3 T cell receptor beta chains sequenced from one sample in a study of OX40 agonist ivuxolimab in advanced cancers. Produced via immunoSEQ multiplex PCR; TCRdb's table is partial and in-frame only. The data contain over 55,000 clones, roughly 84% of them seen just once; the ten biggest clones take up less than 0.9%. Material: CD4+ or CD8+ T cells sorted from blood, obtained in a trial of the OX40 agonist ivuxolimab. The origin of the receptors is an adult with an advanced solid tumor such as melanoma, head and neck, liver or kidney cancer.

The CDR3 reads CASNHPTGGNEKLFF. The DNA for the CDR3 is TGTGCCAGTAACCACCCGACAGGGGGAAATGAAAAACTGTTTTTT. The chain is built from TRBV19 and TRBJ1-4, with 9 positions matching TRBD1. Germline CDR1 and CDR2: LNHDA and SQIVND (reference sequence). V dropped 7 bases and J dropped 5; count of bases not matched to a gene: 8. CDR3 length: 15 residues.

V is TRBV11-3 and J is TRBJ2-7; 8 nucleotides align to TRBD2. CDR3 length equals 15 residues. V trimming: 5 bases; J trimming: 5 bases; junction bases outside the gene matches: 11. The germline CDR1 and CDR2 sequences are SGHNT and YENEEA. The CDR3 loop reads CASSPGGGNSHEQYF. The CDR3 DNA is TGTGCCAGCAGCCCCGGGGGGGGAAATTCCCACGAGCAGTACTTC.

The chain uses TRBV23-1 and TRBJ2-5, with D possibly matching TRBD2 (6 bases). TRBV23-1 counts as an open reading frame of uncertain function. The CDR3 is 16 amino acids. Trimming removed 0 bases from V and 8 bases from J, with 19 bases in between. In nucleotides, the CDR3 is TGCGCCAGCAGTCAATCGCCGGGAGTGGGACCCAGTACCCAGTACTTC. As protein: CASSQSPGVGPSTQYF.